Included here is one T cell receptor (beta chain) sequence, with context. Profiled with immunoSEQ multiplex PCR; TCRdb holds only in-frame clones, not every one. This table has more than 2 million clones, roughly 95% appearing once. This CDR3 region has 12 residues. V was trimmed by 2 bases and J by 2 bases, leaving 3 bases between them. The germline gives CDR1 SEHNR, CDR2 FQNEAQ (reference sequence). The sample belongs to a study of shared clonotypes between healthy human individuals. The J gene is TRBJ2-5, the V gene TRBV7-9; D is unclear. This clonotype originated in a man between 18 and 29 years old in good health. Specimen: naive CD4+ T cells sorted from blood. Subset here: CD45RA+ positively selected. CDR3 sequence (DNA): TGTGCCAGCAGCTTATGGCAAGAGACCCAGTACTTC. Its protein product is CASSLWQETQYF.